This T cell receptor beta chain was recovered during a study of shared clonotypes between healthy human individuals. Across the whole study: Samples came from a couple of female and three male donors aged 18 to 49.

The sample holds one count of this clone. The antigen is unknown. The method was immunoSEQ multiplex PCR; TCRdb's version includes in-frame clones alone and lacks a portion of them. The data show some 2 million clones, 85% to 95% seen once. Naive CD4+ cells were CD45RA-selected; the remaining cells were memory. Findings and limits, study-wide: Several donors held about 4.5% of naive CD4 clonotypes in common. Sequencing depth was expected to affect clonotype sharing among donors.

Germline CDR1 reads SGHTA; CDR2 reads FQGNSA. Deletions cut 5 bases from V and 5 bases from J, with 16 bases between. The CDR3 consists of 15 residues. The TCR originated in a man between 18 and 29 years old in good health. The chain carries TRBV7-2 and TRBJ1-5, with D perhaps matching TRBD1 (5 bases). Sequencing used naive CD4+ T cells sorted from blood. The subset is: CD45RA+ positively selected. The DNA for the CDR3 is TGTGCCAGCAGCAGGAAGTGGGGCGGTGATCAGCCCCAGCATTTT. This gives the protein CASSRKWGGDQPQHF. Combining the CDR3 with reference TRBV7-2 and TRBJ1-5 gives the whole variable domain GAGVSQSPSNKVTEKGKDVELRCDPISGHTALYWYRQSLGQGLEFLIYFQGNSAPDKSGLPSDRFSAERTGGSVSTLTIQRTQQEDSAVYLCASSRKWGGDQPQHFGDGTRLSIL.